This T cell receptor beta chain came from a study of human T cells and chemical hapten exposure. There are 14 residues in the CDR3. The trim removed 5 bases at V and 3 bases at J, leaving 7 bases unmatched. CDR1 is SQVTM, CDR2 ANQGSEA, per germline. Each CDR3 protein is one row after TCRdb ran MiXCR on the RACE reads. The table shows around 340,000 distinct CDR3 sequences, with around 7% occurring only once. About this clonotype: Its matching antigen is unknown.

Time point given: patch test 1, 2 weeks after DPC sensitization. Treatment specified: therapeutic diphenylcyclopropenone sensitization with weekly scalp DPC. Study findings and constraints: There was no change with DPC sensitization in TCRs above 1 in 1000 frequency.

The clonotype comes from a woman between 18 and 30 years old with alopecia areata. Some clones in this sample may be carry-over from other donors' samples. The input for sequencing was whole blood, taken in connection with sensitization to the hapten diphenylcyclopropenone (DPC). The rearrangement uses TRBV29-1 and TRBJ2-7; 10 bases map to TRBD1. The CDR3: CSVWGTGASYEQYF. The DNA for the CDR3 is TGCAGCGTTTGGGGGACAGGGGCAAGCTACGAGCAGTACTTC.